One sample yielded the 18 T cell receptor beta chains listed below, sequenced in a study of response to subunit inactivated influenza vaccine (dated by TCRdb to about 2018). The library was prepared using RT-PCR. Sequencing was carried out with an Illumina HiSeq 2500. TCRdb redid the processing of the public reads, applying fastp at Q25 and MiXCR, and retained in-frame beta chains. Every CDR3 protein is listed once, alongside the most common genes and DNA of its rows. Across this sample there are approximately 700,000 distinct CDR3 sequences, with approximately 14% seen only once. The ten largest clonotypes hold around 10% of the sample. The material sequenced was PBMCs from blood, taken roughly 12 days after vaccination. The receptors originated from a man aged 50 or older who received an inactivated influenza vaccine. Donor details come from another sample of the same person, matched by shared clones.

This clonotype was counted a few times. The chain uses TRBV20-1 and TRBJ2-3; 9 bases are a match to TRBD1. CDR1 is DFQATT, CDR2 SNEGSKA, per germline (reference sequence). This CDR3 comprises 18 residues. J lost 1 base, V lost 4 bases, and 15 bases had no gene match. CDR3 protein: CSATATPGTGIGTDTQYF. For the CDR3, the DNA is TGCAGTGCTACGGCGACTCCCGGGACAGGGATTGGCACAGATACGCAGTATTTT.

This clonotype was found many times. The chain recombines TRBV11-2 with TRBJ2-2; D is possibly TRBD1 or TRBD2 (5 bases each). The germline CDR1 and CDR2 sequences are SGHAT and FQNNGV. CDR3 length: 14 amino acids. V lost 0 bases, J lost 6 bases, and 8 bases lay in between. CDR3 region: CASSLDLGAGELFF. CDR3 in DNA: TGTGCCAGCAGCTTAGATTTGGGGGCCGGGGAGCTGTTTTTT.

CDR3 bases: TGTGCCACCAGCGGTAATATACCCACTGAAGCTTTCTTT. Protein sequence: CATSGNIPTEAFF. The chain joins TRBV15 to TRBJ1-1; D ambiguous. V was trimmed by 5 bases and J by 4 bases, leaving 11 bases between them. CDR1 and CDR2 from the germline V gene are LNHNV and YYDKDF (reference sequence). The CDR3 is made up of 13 amino acids.

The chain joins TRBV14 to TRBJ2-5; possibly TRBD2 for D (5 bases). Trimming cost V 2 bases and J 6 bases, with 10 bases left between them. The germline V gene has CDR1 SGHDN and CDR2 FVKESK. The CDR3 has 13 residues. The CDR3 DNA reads TGTGCCAGCAGCCAAAAGGGAGTAAAGACCCAGTACTTC. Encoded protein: CASSQKGVKTQYF.

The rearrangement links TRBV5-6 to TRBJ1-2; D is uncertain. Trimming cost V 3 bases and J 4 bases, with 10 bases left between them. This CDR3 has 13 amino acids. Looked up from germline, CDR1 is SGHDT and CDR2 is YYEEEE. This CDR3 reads CASSSTRTYGYTF. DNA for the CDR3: TGTGCCAGCAGCTCGACACGGACCTATGGCTACACCTTC.

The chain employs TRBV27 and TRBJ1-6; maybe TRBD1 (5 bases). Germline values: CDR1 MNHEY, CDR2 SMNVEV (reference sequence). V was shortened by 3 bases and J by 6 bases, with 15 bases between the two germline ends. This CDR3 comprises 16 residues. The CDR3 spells CASSFRRQSINSPLHF. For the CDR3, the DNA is TGTGCCAGCAGTTTTCGTCGACAGTCGATTAATTCACCCCTCCACTTT.

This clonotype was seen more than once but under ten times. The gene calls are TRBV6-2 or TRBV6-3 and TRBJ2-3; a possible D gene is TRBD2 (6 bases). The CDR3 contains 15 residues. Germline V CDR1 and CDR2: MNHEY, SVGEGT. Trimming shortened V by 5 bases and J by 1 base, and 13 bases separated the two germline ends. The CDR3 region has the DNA TGTGCCAGCAGTGCCCTTTGGGGGGGCACAGATACGCAGTATTTT. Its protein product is CASSALWGGTDTQYF.

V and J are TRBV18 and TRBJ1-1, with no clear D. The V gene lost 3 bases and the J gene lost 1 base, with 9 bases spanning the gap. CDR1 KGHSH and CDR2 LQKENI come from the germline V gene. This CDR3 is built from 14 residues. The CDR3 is CASSPPMKNTEAFF. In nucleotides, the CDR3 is TGTGCCAGCTCACCGCCAATGAAGAACACTGAAGCTTTCTTT.

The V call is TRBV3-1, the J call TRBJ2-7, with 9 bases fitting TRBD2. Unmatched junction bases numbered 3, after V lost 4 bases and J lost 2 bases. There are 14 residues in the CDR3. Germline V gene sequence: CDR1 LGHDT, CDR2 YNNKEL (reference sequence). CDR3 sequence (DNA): TGTGCCAGCAGCCGGCTAGCGGGACCCTACGAGCAGTACTTC. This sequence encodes CASSRLAGPYEQYF.

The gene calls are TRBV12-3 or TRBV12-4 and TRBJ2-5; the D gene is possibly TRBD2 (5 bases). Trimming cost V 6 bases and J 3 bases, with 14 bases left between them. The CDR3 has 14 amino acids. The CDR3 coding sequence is TGTGCCAGCAGGACTATTGGTCAGAAAGAGACCCAGTACTTC. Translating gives CASRTIGQKETQYF.

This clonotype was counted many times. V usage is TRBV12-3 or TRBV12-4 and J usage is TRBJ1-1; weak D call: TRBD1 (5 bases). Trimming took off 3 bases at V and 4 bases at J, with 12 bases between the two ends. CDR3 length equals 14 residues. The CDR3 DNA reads TGTGCCAGCAGTTTCTTTCGGGGGAGCACTGAAGCTTTCTTT. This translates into CASSFFRGSTEAFF.

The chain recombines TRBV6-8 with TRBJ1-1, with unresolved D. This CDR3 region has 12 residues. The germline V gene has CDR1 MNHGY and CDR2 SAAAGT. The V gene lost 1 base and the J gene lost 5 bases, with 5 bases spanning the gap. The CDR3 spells CASSYYRTEAFF. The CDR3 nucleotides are TGTGCCAGCAGTTACTACCGGACTGAAGCTTTCTTT.

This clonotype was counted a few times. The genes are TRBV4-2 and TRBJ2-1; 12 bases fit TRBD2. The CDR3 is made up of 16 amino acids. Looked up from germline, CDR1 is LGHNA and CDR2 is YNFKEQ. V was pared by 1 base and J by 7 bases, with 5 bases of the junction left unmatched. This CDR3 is CASSQVLTSGGNEQFF. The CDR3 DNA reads TGTGCCAGCAGCCAAGTCTTGACTAGCGGGGGAAATGAGCAGTTCTTC.

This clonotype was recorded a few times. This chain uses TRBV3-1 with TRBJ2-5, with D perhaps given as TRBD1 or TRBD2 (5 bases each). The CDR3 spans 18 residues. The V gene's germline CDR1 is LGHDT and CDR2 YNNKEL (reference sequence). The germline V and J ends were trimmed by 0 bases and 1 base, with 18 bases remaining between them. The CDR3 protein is CASSQEVGASSTQETQYF. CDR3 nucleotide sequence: TGTGCCAGCAGCCAAGAGGTCGGGGCTTCGTCAACCCAAGAGACCCAGTACTTC.

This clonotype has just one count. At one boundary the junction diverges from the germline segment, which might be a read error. The chain's CDR3 is CSARLNRDYYNSHLHF. The CDR3 region has the DNA TGCAGTGCTAGGTTGAACAGGGATTACTATAATTCACACCTCCACTTT. The chain carries TRBV20-1 and TRBJ1-6; perhaps TRBD1 as D (6 bases). Germline lookup yields CDR1 DFQATT and CDR2 SNEGSKA (reference sequence). CDR3 length equals 16 residues.

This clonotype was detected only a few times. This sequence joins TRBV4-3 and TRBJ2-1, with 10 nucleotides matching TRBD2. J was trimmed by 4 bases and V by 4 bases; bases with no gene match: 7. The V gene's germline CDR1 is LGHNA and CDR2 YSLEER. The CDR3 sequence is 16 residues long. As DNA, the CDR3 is TGCGCCAGCAGCCCCAGCCCAGCGGGAGGGTACAATGAGCAGTTCTTC. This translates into CASSPSPAGGYNEQFF.

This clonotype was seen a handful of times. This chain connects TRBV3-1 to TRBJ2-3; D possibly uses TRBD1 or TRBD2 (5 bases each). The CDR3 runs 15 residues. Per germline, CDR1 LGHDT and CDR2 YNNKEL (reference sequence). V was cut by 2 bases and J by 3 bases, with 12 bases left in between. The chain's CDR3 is CASSQRGVLTDTQYF. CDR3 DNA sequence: TGTGCCAGCAGCCAAAGGGGAGTGCTAACAGATACGCAGTATTTT.

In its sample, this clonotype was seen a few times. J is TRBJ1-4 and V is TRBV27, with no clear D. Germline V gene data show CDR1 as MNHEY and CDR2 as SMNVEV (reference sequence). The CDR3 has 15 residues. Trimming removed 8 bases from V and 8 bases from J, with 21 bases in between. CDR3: CASSPLGAVIEKLFF. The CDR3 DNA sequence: TGTGCCAGCTCTCCCTTGGGAGCCGTCATCGAAAAACTGTTTTTT.